This T cell receptor beta chain was sequenced during a study of shared clonotypes between healthy human individuals. Study-wide background: For every donor, three CD4 naive, three CD4 memory, two CD8 naive and one CD8 memory plates were used.

Deep-level settings were used for running the assay. Clones were read by immunoSEQ multiplex PCR, and TCRdb kept only the in-frame ones, dropping some. The sample includes roughly 2 million clones, approximately 94% seen only once; the top ten take around 0.13%. Worth noting for this clone: Its specificity is unknown.

Germline loops: CDR1 SGHVS, CDR2 FQNEAQ. The CDR3 is 16 amino acids. Trimming pared 1 base from V and 3 bases from J, leaving 14 bases between. Study conclusions and caveats: Naive subsets typically showed greater estimated richness than memory subsets.

The chain uses TRBV7-8 and TRBJ2-3; a possible D gene is TRBD1 (6 bases). The source of this sequence is a man between 18 and 29 years old in good health. Sequences were obtained from naive CD4+ T cells sorted from blood. The subset: CD45RA+ positively selected. CDR3 region: CASSLDRGTPTDTQYF. The CDR3 nucleotides are TGTGCCAGCAGCTTAGATAGGGGGACACCAACAGATACGCAGTATTTT.